This entry features one T cell receptor beta chain sequence. TCRdb's table, derived via immunoSEQ multiplex PCR, lists solely in-frame clones and lacks some. Here the sample spans 210,000 or so clones, around four fifths being singletons. This entry is derived from a study of blood T cell repertoires in COVID-19. Study in general: Sites across the United States, Italy and Spain contributed samples from acute and convalescent COVID-19. Sample material is recorded as cDNA or gDNA derived from T cells, B-cell-depleted T cells, or PBMCs.

The CDR3 is 15 amino acids. V lost 7 bases to trimming and J lost 3 bases; unmatched junction nucleotides: 5. Germline V gene sequence: CDR1 ENHRY, CDR2 SYGVKD. This sequence originates from a human donor in a cohort sampled during active COVID-19. The chain employs TRBV10-3 and TRBJ2-2, with 10 positions matching TRBD2. The material sequenced was peripheral blood. Written as DNA, the CDR3 is TGTGCCATCAAAGCCGGGACTAGCGACACCGGGGAGCTGTTTTTT. As protein: CAIKAGTSDTGELFF.